This TCR beta chain was recorded in a study of control samples from healthy donors and cancer patients (dated by TCRdb to the early 2020s). In the case of this clone: Its antigen is still unknown. Nothing much larger sits one base from this clone, and base qualities are not available.

Receptor libraries were prepared by the immunoSEQ multiplex PCR assay. TCRdb obtained this table from immuneACCESS and retained in-frame rearrangements with V and J assigned. These tables miss some clones; where compared with another copy, unresolved V genes account for less than half of the shortfall, and the remainder is unexplained. In all, the sample holds 110,000 or so clones, and 75% to 95% of those were seen once. The ten largest clones take up 4% to 4.5% of the sample. The CDR3 sequence holds 15 residues, the cysteine and phenylalanine included. The DNA shown is the 45-base CDR3, in frame from base 1. V and J are truncated by 5 bases and 1 base respectively, leaving an intervening sequence of 14 bases. Looking up the germline V gene (reference sequence) yields CDR1 LNHDA and CDR2 SQIVND.

The chain uses TRBV19 and TRBJ1-1, with no confidently assigned D gene. Material for sequencing was blood. The clonotype originates from a human donor in good health. The donor label of this sample is uncertain. CDR3 reads: CASSLTGRANTEAFF. The nucleotide sequence is given as TGTGCCAGTAGTCTAACCGGAAGGGCGAACACTGAAGCTTTCTTT.